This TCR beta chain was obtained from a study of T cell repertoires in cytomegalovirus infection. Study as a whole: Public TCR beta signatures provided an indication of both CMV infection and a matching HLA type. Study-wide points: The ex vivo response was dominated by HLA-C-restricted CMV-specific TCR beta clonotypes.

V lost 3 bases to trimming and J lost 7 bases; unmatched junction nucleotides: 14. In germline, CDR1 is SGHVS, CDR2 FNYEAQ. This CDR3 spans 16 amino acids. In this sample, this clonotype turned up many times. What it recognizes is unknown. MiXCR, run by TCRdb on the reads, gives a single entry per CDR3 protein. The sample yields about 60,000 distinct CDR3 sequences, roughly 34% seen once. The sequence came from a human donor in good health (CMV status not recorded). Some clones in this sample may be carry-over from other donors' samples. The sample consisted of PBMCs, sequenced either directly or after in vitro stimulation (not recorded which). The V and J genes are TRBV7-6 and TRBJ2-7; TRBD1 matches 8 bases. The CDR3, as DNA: TGTGCCAGCAGCTTCGATGTATCGACAGGGGACAGGGAGCAGTACTTC. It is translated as CASSFDVSTGDREQYF.